What follows are 32 T cell receptor beta chains derived from one specimen sequenced in a study of tumor T cells in aggressive B-cell lymphoma. Only in-frame clones appear in the TCRdb table, and some are missing; sequencing was by immunoSEQ multiplex PCR. Of about 1,000 clones listed, 85% to 95% are singletons. What was sequenced was tumor tissue. The origin of the receptors is an adult with diffuse large B cell lymphoma.

This clone was seen a single time. This rearrangement joins TRBV10-3 to TRBJ2-5, with TRBD2 matching over 7 bases. Per germline, CDR1 ENHRY and CDR2 SYGVKD. The CDR3 totals 12 residues. J lost 7 bases, V lost 4 bases, and 3 bases had no gene match. In DNA, the CDR3 is TGTGCCATCAGTGCGGGAGGAGGGACCCAGTACTTC. Protein: CAISAGGGTQYF.

The chain is built from TRBV7-6 and TRBJ2-7; a weak D match, TRBD1 (6 bases). The ends were cut back, 6 bases at V and 2 bases at J, with 11 bases in the middle. Germline V gene lookup returns CDR1 SGHVS and CDR2 FNYEAQ. This CDR3 contains 13 residues. Written as DNA, the CDR3 is TGTGCCAGCAGTAAGGGGGAAACCTACGAGCAGTACTTC. Translated, it gives CASSKGETYEQYF.

The CDR3 region has the DNA TGTGCCAGCAGCGTAGAAGCGCAAAACACTGAAGCTTTCTTT. This encodes CASSVEAQNTEAFF. V and J are TRBV9 and TRBJ1-1; D unclear. V gave up 0 bases and J gave up 2 bases, with 8 bases separating them. Germline values: CDR1 SGDLS, CDR2 YYNGEE. This CDR3 contains 14 residues.

The chain employs TRBV29-1 and TRBJ1-1; D call uncertain. The CDR3 has 11 residues. In germline, CDR1 is SQVTM, CDR2 ANQGSEA. The V gene lost 7 bases and the J gene lost 8 bases, with 14 bases spanning the gap. CDR3 nucleotide sequence: TGCAGCGGCCACCGTATAGCCGAAGCTTTCTTT. This encodes CSGHRIAEAFF. The whole variable domain, remainder taken from reference TRBV29-1 and TRBJ1-1, is SAVISQKPSRDICQRGTSLTIQCQVDSQVTMMFWYRQQPGQSLTLIATANQGSEATYESGFVIDKFPISRPNLTFSTLTVSNMSPEDSSIYLCSGHRIAEAFFGQGTRLTVV.

The genes are TRBV7-2 and TRBJ1-4, with D unresolved. The CDR3 is 14 amino acids. Germline loops: CDR1 SGHTA, CDR2 FQGNSA. Deletions cut 3 bases from V and 5 bases from J, with 10 bases between. The CDR3 loop is CASSFFSGNEKLFF. CDR3 DNA: TGTGCCAGCAGCTTCTTTTCCGGGAATGAAAAACTGTTTTTT.

The chain couples TRBV11-2 to TRBJ2-1; the match to TRBD2 covers 8 bases. V shed 3 bases, J shed 5 bases, and the junction held 6 bases outside the gene matches. The CDR3 spans 15 residues. The germline gives CDR1 SGHAT, CDR2 FQNNGV. The CDR3: CASSFGGTRDNEQFF. Written as DNA, the CDR3 is TGTGCCAGCAGCTTTGGCGGGACTAGAGACAATGAGCAGTTCTTC.

The V call is TRBV6-5, the J call TRBJ2-3; weak D call: TRBD2 (6 bases). Germline values: CDR1 MNHEY, CDR2 SVGAGI. The CDR3 sequence is 13 residues long. V gave up 6 bases and J gave up 5 bases, with 12 bases separating them. The CDR3 region is CASRTHGGDTQYF. The CDR3 region has the DNA TGTGCCAGCAGGACCCACGGGGGAGATACGCAGTATTTT.

This rearrangement joins TRBV7-3 to TRBJ2-3; 10 nucleotides match TRBD2. The CDR3 has 15 amino acids. Per germline, CDR1 SGHTA and CDR2 FQGTGA. The junction had 6 bases not matched to a gene; V was cut back by 6 bases and J by 3 bases. The CDR3: CASRLSGRGTDTQYF. DNA for the CDR3: TGTGCCAGCAGGCTAAGCGGGAGGGGAACAGATACGCAGTATTTT.

The chain employs TRBV4-2 and TRBJ2-7; possible D gene TRBD2, 7 bases. The germline V gene encodes CDR1 LGHNA and CDR2 YNFKEQ. This CDR3 contains 15 residues. The V and J ends lost 4 bases and 1 base respectively, with 14 bases between them. The chain's CDR3 is CASSPEGGGSYEQYF. CDR3 nucleotides: TGTGCCAGCAGCCCCGAAGGGGGGGGATCCTACGAGCAGTACTTC.

This chain uses TRBV2 with TRBJ2-5; 8 nucleotides align to TRBD1. V lost 2 bases, J lost 4 bases, and 6 bases stayed unmatched. This CDR3 is 15 amino acids long. In germline, CDR1 is SNHLY, CDR2 FYNNEI. DNA of the CDR3: TGTGCCAGCAGTGAAACCCCCACAGGGGGAGAGACCCAGTACTTC. It specifies CASSETPTGGETQYF.

This clone was detected once. V and J are TRBV4-1 and TRBJ2-7; no firm D call. V lost 0 bases and J 6 bases, leaving 9 bases between the germline ends. The CDR3 totals 13 residues. Germline V CDR1 and CDR2: MGHRA, YSYEKL. In nucleotides, the CDR3 is TGCGCCAGCAGCCAAGAATCGTACAGCGAGCAGTACTTC. It translates to CASSQESYSEQYF.

The chain has TRBV6-6 and TRBJ2-2; D remains ambiguous. V shed 5 bases and J shed 1 base, with 5 bases lying between them. The CDR3 is 13 amino acids. CDR1 and CDR2 from the germline V gene are MNHNY and SVGAGI (reference sequence). This chain's CDR3 is CASSRQNTGELFF. CDR3 in DNA: TGTGCCAGCAGTCGACAGAACACCGGGGAGCTGTTTTTT.

V gene TRBV5-1 combines with J gene TRBJ2-1; the match to TRBD1 covers 7 bases. This CDR3 region has 15 residues. Germline V CDR1 and CDR2: SGHRS, YFSETQ. V gave up 1 base and J gave up 2 bases; unmatched junction bases: 3. In DNA form, the CDR3 reads TGCGCCAGCAGCTTGACAGGGGCAACCTACAATGAGCAGTTCTTC. Translated, it gives CASSLTGATYNEQFF.

This chain joins TRBV11-2 and TRBJ1-4; D not certain. The germline V gene encodes CDR1 SGHAT and CDR2 FQNNGV. V was pared by 4 bases and J by 11 bases, with 17 bases between. The CDR3 loop spans 14 amino acids. CDR3 amino acids: CASSSPGPRRKLFF. DNA of the CDR3: TGTGCCAGCAGCTCCCCGGGTCCCAGGAGGAAACTGTTTTTT.

The CDR3 sequence: CAWQGAEEKLFF. CDR3 nucleotides: TGTGCCTGGCAGGGGGCGGAGGAAAAACTGTTTTTT. The rearrangement joins TRBV30 to TRBJ1-4; TRBD1 matches 8 bases. The germline V gene encodes CDR1 GTSNPN and CDR2 SVGIG (reference sequence). The CDR3 sequence is 12 residues long. V shed 5 bases, J shed 8 bases, and the junction held 4 bases outside the gene matches.

This chain connects TRBV7-3 to TRBJ1-2; D remains ambiguous. The CDR3 is 15 residues long. The germline CDR1 and CDR2 sequences are SGHTA and FQGTGA. V lost 2 bases, J lost 7 bases, and 17 bases lay in between. The CDR3 DNA is TGTGCCAGCAGCTTAGACCCCCGGGAATTAACTGGCTACACCTTC. This sequence encodes CASSLDPRELTGYTF.

The genes are TRBV19 and TRBJ2-7; TRBD2 is a possible D gene (6 bases). The CDR3 runs to 13 residues. Trimming left V 10 bases short and J 1 base short, with 14 bases between. CDR1 is LNHDA, CDR2 SQIVND, per germline (reference sequence). In nucleotides, the CDR3 is TGTGCCACTATGGAGGGCCATTCCTACGAGCAGTACTTC. This codes for CATMEGHSYEQYF.

In regard to this clone: This same CDR3 is encoded by further DNA sequences in the sample. The V and J genes are TRBV7-9 and TRBJ1-1, with D possibly matching TRBD1 (6 bases). The V end was cut by 11 bases, the J end by 0 bases, with 19 bases between. CDR3 size: 15 residues. Germline values: CDR1 SEHNR, CDR2 FQNEAQ (reference sequence). This CDR3 reads CAGSRGGNMNTEAFF. CDR3 DNA: TGTGCCGGCTCAAGAGGGGGAAACATGAACACTGAAGCTTTCTTT.

The V and J genes are TRBV7-3 and TRBJ2-1; D is uncertain. The germline V gene encodes CDR1 SGHTA and CDR2 FQGTGA. Deletions cut 5 bases from V and 6 bases from J, with 8 bases between. This CDR3 spans 12 amino acids. CDR3 residues: CASSHFSNEQFF. CDR3 coding DNA: TGTGCCAGCAGCCATTTTAGCAATGAGCAGTTCTTC. Filled out from reference TRBV7-3 and TRBJ2-1, the complete variable domain reads GAGVSQTPSNKVTEKGKYVELRCDPISGHTALYWYRQSLGQGPEFLIYFQGTGAADDSGLPNDRFFAVRPEGSVSTLKIQRTERGDSAVYLCASSHFSNEQFFGPGTRLTVL.

The chain carries TRBV6-5 and TRBJ1-1; a weak D match, TRBD1 (6 bases). The ends were cut back, 2 bases at V and 3 bases at J, with 13 bases in the middle. The CDR3 loop spans 15 amino acids. CDR1 and CDR2 from the germline V gene are MNHEY and SVGAGI. The CDR3 bases are TGTGCCAGCAGTTACCGCCGACAGGTGCACACTGAAGCTTTCTTT. Translating it yields CASSYRRQVHTEAFF.

The rearrangement uses TRBV6-6 and TRBJ1-5; D is ambiguous. V gave up 8 bases and J gave up 7 bases, with 15 bases separating them. The germline gives CDR1 MNHNY, CDR2 SVGAGI (reference sequence). The CDR3 extends over 13 amino acids. As DNA, the CDR3 is TGTGCCAGCCGTAGTTACGGCGGGCAGCCCCAGCATTTT. This sequence encodes CASRSYGGQPQHF.

The J gene is TRBJ2-1, the V gene TRBV5-1, with TRBD2 matching 11 bases. The junction had 17 bases not matched to a gene; V was cut back by 6 bases and J by 0 bases. CDR1 and CDR2 (germline): SGHRS, YFSETQ. This CDR3 region has 20 residues. CDR3 in amino acids: CASKIQGGLAAHNSYNEQFF. For the CDR3, the DNA is TGCGCCAGCAAGATCCAGGGGGGACTAGCGGCCCATAACTCCTACAATGAGCAGTTCTTC.

The chain employs TRBV28 and TRBJ2-2, with 11 bases fitting TRBD1. The CDR3 is 18 residues long. Trimming took 4 bases from V and 13 from J; bases not matched to a gene: 20. Germline CDR1 and CDR2: MDHEN and SYDVKM. CDR3 loop: CASSSLIGGQGAPRRLFF. Written as DNA, the CDR3 is TGTGCCAGCAGTTCCCTTATTGGCGGACAGGGGGCCCCAAGGAGGCTGTTTTTT.

The chain joins TRBV30 to TRBJ1-1, with D perhaps matching TRBD1 (6 bases). Germline assignment: CDR1 GTSNPN and CDR2 SVGIG (reference sequence). Trimming removed 2 bases at V and 5 bases at J, with 15 bases between. CDR3 size: 14 residues. CDR3 coding DNA: TGTGCCTGGAGTCCAGGACAGTGGAAGACTGAAGCTTTCTTT. It specifies CAWSPGQWKTEAFF.

This sequence joins TRBV9 and TRBJ2-1; 11 bases line up with TRBD2. The V and J ends lost 3 bases and 13 bases, in that order; junction bases with no gene match: 18. The CDR3 has 17 residues. The germline V gene encodes CDR1 SGDLS and CDR2 YYNGEE. In DNA, the CDR3 is TGTGCCAGCAGCGCCAGACCCACGGGGGCACTAGCGGGAGACCAGTTCTTC. It encodes CASSARPTGALAGDQFF.

As to this clone: A read error may account for a junction end that differs from germline. The chain couples TRBV11-3 to TRBJ2-7, with D hard to call. Germline CDR1 is SGHNT and CDR2 is YENEEA. The CDR3 runs 13 residues. CDR3 sequence reads: CASSLGYSNEQYF. DNA of the CDR3: TGTGCCAGCAGCTTAGGATACTCCAACGAGCAGTACTTC.

The chain combines TRBV7-3 with TRBJ2-1; 7 bases align to TRBD2. The CDR3 is made up of 13 amino acids. Unmatched junction bases numbered 3, after V lost 5 bases and J lost 5 bases. Germline V gene data show CDR1 as SGHTA and CDR2 as FQGTGA. The chain's CDR3 is CASSQTSDNEQFF. The CDR3 region has the DNA TGTGCCAGCAGCCAAACTAGCGACAATGAGCAGTTCTTC.

This sequence joins TRBV11-2 and TRBJ2-1; D might be TRBD2 (6 bases). Trimming took 1 base from V and 11 from J, leaving 12 bases between them. Germline V gene lookup returns CDR1 SGHAT and CDR2 FQNNGV. The CDR3 is 13 amino acids. This chain's CDR3 is CASSLAGAVKQFF. The CDR3 bases are TGTGCCAGCAGCTTAGCGGGAGCGGTTAAGCAGTTCTTC.

This clone is a singleton in its sample. The chain is built from TRBV29-1 and TRBJ1-1, with 9 bases fitting TRBD1. The CDR3 runs 13 residues. The V and J ends lost 8 bases and 6 bases, in that order; junction bases with no gene match: 10. CDR1 is SQVTM and CDR2 is ANQGSEA in the germline V gene. The CDR3 sequence is CSIRTGVYSEAFF. The CDR3 DNA reads TGCAGCATCCGGACAGGGGTTTATTCTGAAGCTTTCTTT.

The genes are TRBV7-2 and TRBJ1-2, with D perhaps matching TRBD1 (6 bases). The germline gives CDR1 SGHTA, CDR2 FQGNSA. The CDR3 consists of 14 residues. V lost 1 base and J 5 bases, leaving 11 bases between the germline ends. In nucleotides, the CDR3 is TGTGCCAGCAGCTTAGGCCTCCAGGGGTATGGCTACACCTTC. Translation: CASSLGLQGYGYTF.

The chain carries TRBV7-9 and TRBJ2-7, with a weak D call TRBD2 (5 bases). The V gene's germline CDR1 is SEHNR and CDR2 FQNEAQ (reference sequence). V was trimmed by 5 bases and J by 5 bases, leaving 16 bases between them. The CDR3 totals 14 residues. As DNA, the CDR3 is TGTGCCAGCAGCCTTGAGCGGAAAAAGGACGAGCAGTACTTC. Residues: CASSLERKKDEQYF.

The chain carries TRBV27 and TRBJ1-1; 8 bases match TRBD1. After removal of 0 bases from V and 11 bases from J, the junction contained 5 bases not matched to a gene. From germline, CDR1 is MNHEY and CDR2 SMNVEV (reference sequence). There are 13 residues in the CDR3. CDR3 protein: CASSLSADRDAFF. Here the CDR3 DNA reads TGTGCCAGCAGTTTATCTGCGGACAGGGACGCTTTCTTT.